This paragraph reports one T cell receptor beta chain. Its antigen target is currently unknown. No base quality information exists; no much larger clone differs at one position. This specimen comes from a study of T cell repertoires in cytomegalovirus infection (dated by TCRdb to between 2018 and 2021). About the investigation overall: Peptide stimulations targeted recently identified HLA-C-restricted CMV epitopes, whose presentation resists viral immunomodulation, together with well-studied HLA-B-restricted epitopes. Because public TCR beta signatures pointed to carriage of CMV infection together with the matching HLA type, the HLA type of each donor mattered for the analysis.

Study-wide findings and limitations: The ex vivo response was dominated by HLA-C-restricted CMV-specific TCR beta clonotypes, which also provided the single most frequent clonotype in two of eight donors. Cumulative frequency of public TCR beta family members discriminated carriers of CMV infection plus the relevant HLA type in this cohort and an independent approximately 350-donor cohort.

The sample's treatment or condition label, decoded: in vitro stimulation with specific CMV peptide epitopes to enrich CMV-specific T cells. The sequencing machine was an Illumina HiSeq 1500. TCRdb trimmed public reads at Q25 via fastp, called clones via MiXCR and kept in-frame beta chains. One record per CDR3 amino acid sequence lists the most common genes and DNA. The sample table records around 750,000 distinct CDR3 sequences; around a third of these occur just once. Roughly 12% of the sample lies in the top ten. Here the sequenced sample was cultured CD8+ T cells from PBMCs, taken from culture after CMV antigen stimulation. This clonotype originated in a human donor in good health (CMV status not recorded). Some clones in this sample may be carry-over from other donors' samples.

The CDR3 in this case is CASKVTGQLPYGYTF. The DNA reads TGTGCCAGCAAGGTTACGGGACAGCTTCCTTATGGCTACACCTTC. The V and J genes are TRBV6-8 and TRBJ1-2, with 7 bases matching TRBD1. The germline V gene supplies CDR1 MNHGY and CDR2 SAAAGT. Germline trimming: 7 bases from V, 5 bases from J; junction bases outside gene matches: 13. Counted from cysteine to phenylalanine, this CDR3 has 15 amino acids. CDR3 DNA only is kept here, 45 bases in frame from base 1.